The rows below give T cell receptor beta chains drawn from one sample of a study of blood T cell repertoires in COVID-19. Sequenced by immunoSEQ multiplex PCR; TCRdb stores in-frame clones only, minus some. The sample holds 40,000 to 55,000 clones, more than 75% seen once. The sample taken for sequencing was peripheral blood. The receptors derive from a human donor in a cohort sampled during active COVID-19. CDR3s include the opening cysteine and the closing phenylalanine or tryptophan. D genes are given only for firm matches. Expanded clones get a size class; other rows say once, few or many, or leave the size out.

>.|TRBD2|TRBJ2-5|TRBV5-1
TGCGCCAGCAGCTTGGTTGTAGCGGGAGTCCAAGAGACCCAGTACTTC
CASSLVVAGVQETQYF
>.|.|TRBJ2-7|TRBV21-1
TGTGCCAGCAGCACCGCTAAGACAGGGGGCGCCTACGAGCAGTACTTC
CASSTAKTGGAYEQYF
>.|TRBD1|TRBJ2-5|TRBV6-5
TGTGCCAGCAGTCCTCGACAGGGAGAGGGGACCCAGTACTTC
CASSPRQGEGTQYF
>.|.|TRBJ2-1|TRBV6-2/TRBV6-3
TGTGCCAGCAGTTACTTCAGGGGCTCCTACAATGAGCAGTTCTTC
CASSYFRGSYNEQFF
>.|.|TRBJ1-1|TRBV3-1/TRBV3-2
TGTGCCAGCAGCCGGACAGCTATGAACACTGAAGCTTTCTTT
CASSRTAMNTEAFF
>few|.|TRBJ2-7|TRBV7-9
TGTGCCAGCAGCTTATTACTGGTAAGCTCCTACGAGCAGTACTTC
CASSLLLVSSYEQYF
>.|TRBD2|TRBJ2-7|TRBV19
TGTGCCAGTAGTAGTTGGGCGGGAGGACCCCCTACGGCGGGCGAGCAGTACTTC
CASSSWAGGPPTAGEQYF
>.|.|TRBJ1-2|TRBV10-3
TGTGCCATCTACAGGGATGGCTACACCTTC
CAIYRDGYTF
>.|.|TRBJ2-7|TRBV19
TGTGCCAGTAGTATAGCGGGAGAGGGCTACGAGCAGTACTTC
CASSIAGEGYEQYF
>.|TRBD1|TRBJ2-1|TRBV5-1
TGCGCCAGCAGCTATGCGGGACAGGGAAATGATGAGCAGTTCTTC
CASSYAGQGNDEQFF
>.|TRBD1|TRBJ1-2|TRBV19
TGTGCCAGTAGTATTCCAGGGGGTCATAGTGGCTACACCTTC
CASSIPGGHSGYTF
>.|.|TRBJ2-3|TRBV19
TGTGCCAGTAGTATTACTGTCACAGATACGCAGTATTTT
CASSITVTDTQYF
>.|.|TRBJ1-5|TRBV9
TGTGCCAGCCCGGGACATAACTATAGAGGCAATCAGCCCCAGCATTTT
CASPGHNYRGNQPQHF
>.|TRBD2|TRBJ2-3|TRBV7-9
TGTGCCAGCAGCCCGGGACTAGCGGGAGTTTCGCAGTATTTT
CASSPGLAGVSQYF
>.|.|TRBJ2-6|TRBV29-1
TGCAGCGTTGGGACAGCTGCCCTCTCTGGGGCCAACGTCCTGACTTTC
CSVGTAALSGANVLTF
>.|TRBD2|TRBJ2-3|TRBV10-3
TGTGCCATCAGTGTACTAGCGGGAGCGATAGATACGCAGTATTTT
CAISVLAGAIDTQYF
>.|.|TRBJ2-1|TRBV5-1
TGCGCCAGCAGCTCGGACTCTGGAGGGGAATCCAATGAGCAGTTCTTC
CASSSDSGGESNEQFF
>many|.|TRBJ2-6|TRBV6-6
TGTGCCAGCAGTTCGAATCGCGCTGGGGCCAACGTCCTGACTTTC
CASSSNRAGANVLTF
>.|TRBD1|TRBJ1-6|TRBV6-1
TGTGCCAGCAGTGAAAAGGGACAGAGGTCTTGGAATTCACCCCTCCACTTT
CASSEKGQRSWNSPLHF
>.|TRBD1|TRBJ2-7|TRBV5-1
TGCGCCAGCAGCTTGGCCGAGGACAGGGGCTACGAGCAGTACTTC
CASSLAEDRGYEQYF
>once|.|TRBJ2-3|TRBV6-1
TGTGCCAGCAGTGAAGCGGTGGGGGGTAGGACAGATACGCAGTATTTT
CASSEAVGGRTDTQYF
>.|TRBD2|TRBJ2-1|TRBV19
TGTGCCAGTAGTCCGACCCCACTAGCGGGGGTGCATGAGCAGTTCTTC
CASSPTPLAGVHEQFF
>.|.|TRBJ1-2|TRBV7-2
TGTGCCAGCAGCTTAGTCGCCCGGGAGGATTATGGCTACACCTTC
CASSLVAREDYGYTF
>.|TRBD1|TRBJ2-5|TRBV3-1/TRBV3-2
TGTGCCAGCAGCCAAGGCAGGGGGTCACAAGAGACCCAGTACTTC
CASSQGRGSQETQYF
>.|.|TRBJ2-6|TRBV5-1
TGCGCCAGCAGCTTGCCGGTGAACTCTGGGGCCAACGTCCTGACTTTC
CASSLPVNSGANVLTF
>.|.|TRBJ2-1|TRBV19
TGTGCCAGTACCCCTAATCCTTCCTACAATGAGCAGTTCTTC
CASTPNPSYNEQFF
>.|TRBD1|TRBJ2-7|TRBV2
TGTGCCAGCAGTGCCCAGGGGGTTTCCTACGAGCAGTACTTC
CASSAQGVSYEQYF
>.|.|TRBJ1-2|TRBV24-1
TGTGCCACCAGTGATTTTGAACAGAACTATGGCTACACCTTC
CATSDFEQNYGYTF
>.|.|TRBJ2-7|TRBV10-3
TGTGCCATCAGTGAGTTGGCAGGGCGAATTATCTCCTACGAGCAGTACTTC
CAISELAGRIISYEQYF
>.|.|TRBJ2-1|TRBV4-3
TGCGCCAGCAGCCAAATGACTGGCTCTTACAATGAGCAGTTCTTC
CASSQMTGSYNEQFF
>.|TRBD2|TRBJ2-7|TRBV27
TGTGCCAGCAGTTTCCTTGGACTAGCGGGGTCCTACGAGCAGTACTTC
CASSFLGLAGSYEQYF
>.|.|TRBJ1-1|TRBV19
TGTGCCAGTAGTATATCTGGGGGGGGCTGGAACACTGAAGCTTTCTTT
CASSISGGGWNTEAFF
>.|TRBD1|TRBJ2-6|TRBV19
TGTACCAACCGGGACAGAGCTTCTGGGGCCAACGTCCTGACTTTC
CTNRDRASGANVLTF
>.|TRBD1|TRBJ1-1|TRBV5-1
TGCGCCAGCAGGGGACAGGGGGGTTCCAGGAACACTGAAGCTTTCTTT
CASRGQGGSRNTEAFF
>.|.|TRBJ1-4|TRBV2
TGTGCCAGCAGTGATAGTGGGCCGGCTAATGAAAAACTGTTTTTT
CASSDSGPANEKLFF
>once|.|TRBJ1-5|TRBV19
TGTGCCAGTAGTATAAGGTTCAGCGCTAGCAATCAGCCCCAGCATTTT
CASSIRFSASNQPQHF
>.|.|TRBJ1-1|TRBV6-4
TGTGCCAGCAGTGACATCACGGGGACTGAAGCTTTCTTT
CASSDITGTEAFF
>.|.|TRBJ2-5|TRBV2
TGTGCCAGCAGTGAACGAGGGGAGACCCAGTACTTC
CASSERGETQYF
>.|TRBD2|TRBJ2-4|TRBV25-1
TGTGCCAGCAGTGAATCGGGCGGGGGGGATAAGCAGTACTTC
CASSESGGGDKQYF
>.|.|TRBJ1-1|TRBV19
TGTGCCAGTAGTATGTCTTTGAAGGGGCTCGGTAACACTGAAGCTTTCTTT
CASSMSLKGLGNTEAFF
>.|TRBD2|TRBJ2-1|TRBV10-1
TGCGCCAGCAAGAATAGCGGGAGCAATGAGCAGTTCTTC
CASKNSGSNEQFF
>.|.|TRBJ1-6|TRBV30
TGTGCCTGGAGTGTACGGGGGAATTATTCACCCCTCCACTTT
CAWSVRGNYSPLHF
>.|TRBD1|TRBJ1-1|TRBV19
TGTGCCAGTATAATGCAGGGGGTTAACACTGAAGCTTTCTTT
CASIMQGVNTEAFF
>.|.|TRBJ1-2|TRBV7-2
TGTGCCAGCAGCCCCGACATCCTTAACTATGGCTACACCTTC
CASSPDILNYGYTF
>.|TRBD2|TRBJ2-7|TRBV5-1
TGCGCCAGCAGCCAGGGACCGGGACTAGCCTCCGAGCAGTACTTC
CASSQGPGLASEQYF
>.|TRBD2|TRBJ2-4|TRBV5-1
TGCGCCAGCAGCTTCCTCTTAGCGGGAGGAGCCAAAAACATTCAGTACTTC
CASSFLLAGGAKNIQYF
>.|TRBD1|TRBJ1-2|TRBV28
TGTGCCAGCATTAGGGACAGGGGAAGATATGGCTACACCTTC
CASIRDRGRYGYTF
>.|.|TRBJ2-7|TRBV7-2
TGTGCCAGCAGCCCTCAGGGCCTCCGTTTGGAGCAGTACTTC
CASSPQGLRLEQYF
>once|TRBD1|TRBJ1-2|TRBV3-1/TRBV3-2
TGTGCCAGCAGCCCAAGGACAGGGTTTAACTATGGCTACACCTTC
CASSPRTGFNYGYTF
>.|.|TRBJ2-2|TRBV5-4
TGTGCCAGCAGCCTCTGGAGGGGAGAATTGGGGGAGCTGTTTTTT
CASSLWRGELGELFF
>.|.|TRBJ1-5|TRBV19
TGTGCCAGTAGTATGGACAGATGGAATCAGCCCCAGCATTTT
CASSMDRWNQPQHF
>.|TRBD1|TRBJ1-1|TRBV19
TGTGCCAGTAGTAGGACAGGGCTGAGCACTGAAGCTTTCTTT
CASSRTGLSTEAFF
>few|TRBD1|TRBJ2-7|TRBV5-1
TGCGCCAGCAGCCAGGACAGGGGTACCTACGAGCAGTACTTC
CASSQDRGTYEQYF
>.|TRBD1|TRBJ2-3|TRBV27
TGTGCCAGCAGTTTTGGGACAGGAATATCTAGCACAGATACGCAGTATTTT
CASSFGTGISSTDTQYF
>.|TRBD1|TRBJ1-4|TRBV18
TGTGCCAGCTCACCCGGGACAGGGAAGCCTAATGAAAAACTGTTTTTT
CASSPGTGKPNEKLFF